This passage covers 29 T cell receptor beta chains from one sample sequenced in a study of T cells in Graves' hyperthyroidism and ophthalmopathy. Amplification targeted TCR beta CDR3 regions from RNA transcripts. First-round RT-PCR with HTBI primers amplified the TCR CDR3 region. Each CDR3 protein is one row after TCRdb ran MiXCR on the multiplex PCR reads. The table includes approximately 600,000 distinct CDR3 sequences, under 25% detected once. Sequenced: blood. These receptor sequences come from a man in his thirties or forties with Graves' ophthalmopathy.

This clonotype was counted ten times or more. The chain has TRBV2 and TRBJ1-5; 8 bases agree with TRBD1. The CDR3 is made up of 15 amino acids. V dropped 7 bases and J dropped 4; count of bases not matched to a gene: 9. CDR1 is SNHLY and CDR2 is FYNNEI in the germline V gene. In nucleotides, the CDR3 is TGTGCCAGCACCCTGGACAGGGTGGGTAATCAGCCCCAGCATTTT. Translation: CASTLDRVGNQPQHF.

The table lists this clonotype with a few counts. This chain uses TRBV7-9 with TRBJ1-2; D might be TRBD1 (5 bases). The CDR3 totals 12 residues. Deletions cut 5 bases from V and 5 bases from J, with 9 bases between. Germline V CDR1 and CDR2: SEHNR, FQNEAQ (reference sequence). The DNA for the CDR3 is TGTGCCAGCAGCCCCGGACATTATGGCTACACCTTC. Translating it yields CASSPGHYGYTF. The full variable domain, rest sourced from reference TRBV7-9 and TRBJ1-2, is DTGVSQNPRHKITKRGQNVTFRCDPISEHNRLYWYRQTLGQGPEFLTYFQNEAQLEKSRLLSDRFSAERPKGSFSTLEIQRTEQGDSAMYLCASSPGHYGYTFGSGTRLTVV.

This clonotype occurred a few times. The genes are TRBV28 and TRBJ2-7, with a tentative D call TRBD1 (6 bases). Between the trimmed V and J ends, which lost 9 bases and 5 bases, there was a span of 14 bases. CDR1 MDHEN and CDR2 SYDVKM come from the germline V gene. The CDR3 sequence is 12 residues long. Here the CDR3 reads CARAQGTNEQYF. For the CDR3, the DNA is TGTGCCAGGGCCCAGGGGACCAACGAGCAGTACTTC.

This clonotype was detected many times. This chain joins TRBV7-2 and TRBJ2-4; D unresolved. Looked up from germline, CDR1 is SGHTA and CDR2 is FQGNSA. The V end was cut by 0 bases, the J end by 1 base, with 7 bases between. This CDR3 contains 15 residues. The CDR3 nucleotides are TGTGCCAGCAGCTTAGCGGGCAGGGCCAAAAACATTCAGTACTTC. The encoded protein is CASSLAGRAKNIQYF.

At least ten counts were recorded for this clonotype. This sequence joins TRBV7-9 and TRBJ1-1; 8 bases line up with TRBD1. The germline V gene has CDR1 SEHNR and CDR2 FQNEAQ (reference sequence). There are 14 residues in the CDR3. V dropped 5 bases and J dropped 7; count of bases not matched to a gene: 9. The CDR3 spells CASSLNRDRNEAFF. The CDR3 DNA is TGTGCCAGCAGCCTAAACCGGGACAGGAATGAAGCTTTCTTT.

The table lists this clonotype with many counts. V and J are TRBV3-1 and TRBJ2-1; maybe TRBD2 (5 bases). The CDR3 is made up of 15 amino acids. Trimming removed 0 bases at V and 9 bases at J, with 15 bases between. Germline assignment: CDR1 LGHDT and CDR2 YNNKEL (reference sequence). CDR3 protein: CASSQEVREGSEQFF. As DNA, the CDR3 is TGTGCCAGCAGCCAAGAAGTGAGGGAAGGTAGTGAGCAGTTCTTC.

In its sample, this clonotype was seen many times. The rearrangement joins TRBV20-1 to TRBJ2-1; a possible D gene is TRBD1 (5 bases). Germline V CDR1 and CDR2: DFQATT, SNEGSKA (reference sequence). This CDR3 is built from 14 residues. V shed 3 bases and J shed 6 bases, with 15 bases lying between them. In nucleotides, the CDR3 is TGCAGTGCTAGGTGGGGCGGTCGTTCCAATGAGCAGTTCTTC. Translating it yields CSARWGGRSNEQFF.

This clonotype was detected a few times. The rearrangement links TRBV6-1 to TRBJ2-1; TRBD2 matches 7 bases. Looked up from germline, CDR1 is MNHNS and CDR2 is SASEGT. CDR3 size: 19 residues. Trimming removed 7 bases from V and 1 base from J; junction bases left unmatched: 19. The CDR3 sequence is CASTKGWRERGSSYNEQFF. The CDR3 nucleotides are TGTGCCAGCACTAAAGGGTGGCGGGAGAGGGGATCGTCCTACAATGAGCAGTTCTTC.

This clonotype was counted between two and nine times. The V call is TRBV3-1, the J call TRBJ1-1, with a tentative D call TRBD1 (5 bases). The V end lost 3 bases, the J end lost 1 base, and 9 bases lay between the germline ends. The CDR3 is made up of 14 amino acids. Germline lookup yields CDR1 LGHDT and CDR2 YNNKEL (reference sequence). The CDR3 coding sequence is TGTGCCAGCAGCCAGCGACAGAGGAACACTGAAGCTTTCTTT. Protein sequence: CASSQRQRNTEAFF.

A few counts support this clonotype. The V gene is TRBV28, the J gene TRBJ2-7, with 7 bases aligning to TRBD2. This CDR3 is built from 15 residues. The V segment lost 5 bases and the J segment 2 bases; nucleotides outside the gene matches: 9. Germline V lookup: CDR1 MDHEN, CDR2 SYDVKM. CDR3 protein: CASSPTSTVPYEQYF. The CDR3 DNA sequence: TGTGCCAGCAGTCCGACTAGCACTGTGCCCTACGAGCAGTACTTC.

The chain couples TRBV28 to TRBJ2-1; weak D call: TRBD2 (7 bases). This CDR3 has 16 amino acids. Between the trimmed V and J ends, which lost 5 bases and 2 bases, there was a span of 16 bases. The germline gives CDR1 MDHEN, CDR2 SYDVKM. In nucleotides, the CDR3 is TGTGCCAGCAGTCCGACCCGGGGGGCGCCCTACAATGAGCAGTTCTTC. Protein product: CASSPTRGAPYNEQFF.

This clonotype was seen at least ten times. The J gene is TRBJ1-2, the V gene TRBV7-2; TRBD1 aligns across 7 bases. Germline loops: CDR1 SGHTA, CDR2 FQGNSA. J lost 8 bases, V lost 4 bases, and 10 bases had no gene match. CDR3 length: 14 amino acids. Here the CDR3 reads CASSSLVGGDGYTF. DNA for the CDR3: TGTGCCAGCAGCTCCCTGGTAGGGGGCGACGGCTACACCTTC.

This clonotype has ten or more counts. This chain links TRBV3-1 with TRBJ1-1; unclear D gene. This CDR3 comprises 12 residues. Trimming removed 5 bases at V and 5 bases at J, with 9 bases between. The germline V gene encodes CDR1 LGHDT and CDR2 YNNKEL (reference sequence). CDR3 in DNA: TGTGCCAGCAGCGCCATAAGGACTGAAGCTTTCTTT. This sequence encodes CASSAIRTEAFF.

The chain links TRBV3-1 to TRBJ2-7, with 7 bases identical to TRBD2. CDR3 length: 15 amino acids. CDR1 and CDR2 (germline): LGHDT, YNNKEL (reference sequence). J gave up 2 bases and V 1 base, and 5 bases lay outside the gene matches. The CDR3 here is CASSQAASGTYEQYF. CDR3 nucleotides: TGTGCCAGCAGCCAAGCAGCTAGCGGAACCTACGAGCAGTACTTC.

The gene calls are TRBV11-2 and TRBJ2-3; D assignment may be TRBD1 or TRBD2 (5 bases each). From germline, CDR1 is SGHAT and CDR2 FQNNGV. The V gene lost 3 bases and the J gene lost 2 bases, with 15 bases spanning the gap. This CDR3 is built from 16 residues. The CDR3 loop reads CASSLGVGAATDTQYF. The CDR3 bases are TGTGCCAGCAGCTTGGGGGTGGGAGCGGCCACAGATACGCAGTATTTT. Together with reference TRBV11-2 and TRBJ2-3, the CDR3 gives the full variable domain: EAGVAQSPRYKIIEKRQSVAFWCNPISGHATLYWYQQILGQGPKLLIQFQNNGVVDDSQLPKDRFSAERLKGVDSTLKIQPAKLEDSAVYLCASSLGVGAATDTQYFGPGTRLTVL.

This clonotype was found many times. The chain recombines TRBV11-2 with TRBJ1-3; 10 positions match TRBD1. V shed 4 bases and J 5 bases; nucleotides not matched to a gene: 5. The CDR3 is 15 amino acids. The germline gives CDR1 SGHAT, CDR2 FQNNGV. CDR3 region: CASSYGQGVRNTIYF. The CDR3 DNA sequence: TGTGCCAGCAGCTATGGACAGGGGGTTAGAAACACCATATATTTT.

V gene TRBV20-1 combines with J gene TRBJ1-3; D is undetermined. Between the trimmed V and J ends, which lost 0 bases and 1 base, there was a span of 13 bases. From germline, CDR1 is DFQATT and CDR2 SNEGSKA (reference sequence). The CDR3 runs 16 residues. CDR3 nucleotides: TGCAGTGCTAGAGATTCCATTGGAGGGTCTGGAAACACCATATATTTT. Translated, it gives CSARDSIGGSGNTIYF.

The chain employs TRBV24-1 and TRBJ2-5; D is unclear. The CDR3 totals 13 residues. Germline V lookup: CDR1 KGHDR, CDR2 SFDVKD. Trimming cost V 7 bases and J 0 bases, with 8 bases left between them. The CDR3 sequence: CATRGVDQETQYF. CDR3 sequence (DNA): TGTGCCACCAGAGGAGTCGACCAAGAGACCCAGTACTTC.

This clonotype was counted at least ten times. The CDR3 is CASSQPGNEQFF. The CDR3 nucleotides are TGTGCCAGCAGCCAGCCTGGGAATGAGCAGTTCTTC. The V gene is TRBV7-2, the J gene TRBJ2-1; D remains ambiguous. CDR3 size: 12 residues. Trimming removed 5 bases at V and 7 bases at J, with 9 bases between. The V gene's germline CDR1 is SGHTA and CDR2 FQGNSA.

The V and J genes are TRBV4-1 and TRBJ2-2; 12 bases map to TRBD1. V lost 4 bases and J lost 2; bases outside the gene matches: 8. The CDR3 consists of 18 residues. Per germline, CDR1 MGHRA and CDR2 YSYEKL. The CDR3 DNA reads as TGCGCCAGCAGCCCAGGGGGACAGGGGGCGTTTAACACCGGGGAGCTGTTTTTT. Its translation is CASSPGGQGAFNTGELFF.

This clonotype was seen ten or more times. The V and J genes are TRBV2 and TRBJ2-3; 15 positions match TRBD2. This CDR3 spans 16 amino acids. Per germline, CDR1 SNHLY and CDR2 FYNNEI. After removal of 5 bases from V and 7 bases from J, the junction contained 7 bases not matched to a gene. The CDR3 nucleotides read TGTGCCAGCAGTAGTCACGGGACTAGCGGGAGGAATACGCAGTATTTT. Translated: CASSSHGTSGRNTQYF.

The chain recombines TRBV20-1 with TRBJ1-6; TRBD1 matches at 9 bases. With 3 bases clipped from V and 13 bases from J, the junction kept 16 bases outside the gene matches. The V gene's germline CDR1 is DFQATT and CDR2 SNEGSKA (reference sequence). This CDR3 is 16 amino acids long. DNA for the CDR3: TGCAGTGCTAGTTTAGGGACAGGGACTGGCCTACTTCCCCTCCACTTT. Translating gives CSASLGTGTGLLPLHF.

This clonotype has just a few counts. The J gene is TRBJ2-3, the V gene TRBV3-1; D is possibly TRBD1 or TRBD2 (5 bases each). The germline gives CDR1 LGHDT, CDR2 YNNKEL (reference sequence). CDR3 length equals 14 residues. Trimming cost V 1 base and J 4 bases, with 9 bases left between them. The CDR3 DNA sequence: TGTGCCAGCAGCCAAGTCCAGGGAGCAGATACGCAGTATTTT. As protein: CASSQVQGADTQYF.

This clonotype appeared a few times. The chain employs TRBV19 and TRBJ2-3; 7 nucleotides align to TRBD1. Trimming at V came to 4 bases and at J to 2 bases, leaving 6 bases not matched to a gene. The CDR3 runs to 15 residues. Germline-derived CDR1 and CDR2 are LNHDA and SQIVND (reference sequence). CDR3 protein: CASSKQGIFTDTQYF. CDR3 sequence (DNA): TGTGCCAGTAGTAAACAGGGGATATTCACAGATACGCAGTATTTT.

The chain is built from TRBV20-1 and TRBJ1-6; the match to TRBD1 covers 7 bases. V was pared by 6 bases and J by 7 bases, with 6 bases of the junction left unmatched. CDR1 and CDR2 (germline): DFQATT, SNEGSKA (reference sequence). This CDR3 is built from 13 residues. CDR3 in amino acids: CSAPGQTNSPLHF. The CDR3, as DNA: TGCAGTGCCCCGGGACAGACCAATTCACCCCTCCACTTT.

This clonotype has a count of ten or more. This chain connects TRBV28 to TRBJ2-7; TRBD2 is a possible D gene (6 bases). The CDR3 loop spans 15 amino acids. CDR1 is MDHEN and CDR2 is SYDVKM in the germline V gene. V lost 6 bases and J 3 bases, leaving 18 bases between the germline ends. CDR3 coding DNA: TGTGCCAGCAGCCCGGAGGGGCGCGAAATCTACGAGCAGTACTTC. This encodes CASSPEGREIYEQYF. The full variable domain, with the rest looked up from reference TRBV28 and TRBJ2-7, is DVKVTQSSRYLVKRTGEKVFLECVQDMDHENMFWYRQDPGLGLRLIYFSYDVKMKEKGDIPEGYSVSREKKERFSLILESASTNQTSMYLCASSPEGREIYEQYFGPGTRLTVT.

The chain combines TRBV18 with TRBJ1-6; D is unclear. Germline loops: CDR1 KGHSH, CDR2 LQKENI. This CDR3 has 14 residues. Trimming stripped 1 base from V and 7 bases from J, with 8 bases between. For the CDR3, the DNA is TGTGCCAGCTCACCACAGGCCACAAATTCACCCCTCCACTTT. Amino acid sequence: CASSPQATNSPLHF.

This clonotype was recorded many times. CDR3 protein: CASSQAGEKPQHF. The CDR3 nucleotides read TGTGCCAGCAGCCAAGCCGGGGAAAAGCCCCAGCATTTT. The chain carries TRBV3-1 and TRBJ1-5; D ambiguous. V was cut by 1 base and J by 8 bases, with 9 bases left in between. In germline, CDR1 is LGHDT, CDR2 YNNKEL (reference sequence). CDR3 size: 13 residues.

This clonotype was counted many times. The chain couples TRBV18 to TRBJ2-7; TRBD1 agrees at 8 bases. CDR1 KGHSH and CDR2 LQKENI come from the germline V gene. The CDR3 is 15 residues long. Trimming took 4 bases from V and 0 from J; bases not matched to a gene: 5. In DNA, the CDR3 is TGTGCCAGCTCACTGACGGGACAGGTCTCCTACGAGCAGTACTTC. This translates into CASSLTGQVSYEQYF. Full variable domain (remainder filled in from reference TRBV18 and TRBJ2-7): NAGVMQNPRHLVRRRGQEARLRCSPMKGHSHVYWYRQLPEEGLKFMVYLQKENIIDESGMPKERFSAEFPKEGPSILRIQQVVRGDSAAYFCASSLTGQVSYEQYFGPGTRLTVT.